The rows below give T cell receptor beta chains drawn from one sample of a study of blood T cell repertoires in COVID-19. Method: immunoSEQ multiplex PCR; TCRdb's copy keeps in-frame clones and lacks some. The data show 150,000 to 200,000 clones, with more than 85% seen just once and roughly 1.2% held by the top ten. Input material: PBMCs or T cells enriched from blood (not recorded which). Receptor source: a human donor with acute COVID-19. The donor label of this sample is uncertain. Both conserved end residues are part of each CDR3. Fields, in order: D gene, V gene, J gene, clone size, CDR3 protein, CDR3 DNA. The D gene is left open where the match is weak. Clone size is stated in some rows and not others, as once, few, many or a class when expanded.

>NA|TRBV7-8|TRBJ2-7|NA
CASSLRRGAGVYEQYF
TGTGCCAGCAGCCTCCGAAGGGGGGCGGGAGTCTACGAGCAGTACTTC
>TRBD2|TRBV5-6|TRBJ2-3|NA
CATTQRGNTDTQYF
TGTGCCACCACACAGCGGGGAAACACAGATACGCAGTATTTT
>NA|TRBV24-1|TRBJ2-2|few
CATSTGGTSNTGELFF
TGTGCCACCAGTACTGGGGGGACCTCGAACACCGGGGAGCTGTTTTTT
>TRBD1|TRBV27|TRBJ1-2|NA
CASSLERQGGFYGYTF
TGTGCCAGCAGTCTAGAACGACAGGGGGGTTTTTATGGCTACACCTTC
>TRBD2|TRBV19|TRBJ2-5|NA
CASSIGSGGPRETQYF
TGTGCCAGTAGTATCGGGAGCGGGGGGCCCAGGGAGACCCAGTACTTC
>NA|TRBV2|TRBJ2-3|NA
CASSDGGAKDTQYF
TGTGCCAGCAGTGATGGGGGGGCCAAAGATACGCAGTATTTT
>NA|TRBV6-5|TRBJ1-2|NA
CASTRNYGHYGYTF
TGTGCCAGCACCAGGAATTATGGTCACTATGGCTACACCTTC
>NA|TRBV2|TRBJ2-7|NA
CASSLRDRGGYEQYF
TGTGCCAGCAGCCTCCGAGACAGGGGAGGGTACGAGCAGTACTTC
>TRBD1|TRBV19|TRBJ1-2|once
CASSPQDRGDLGGYTF
TGTGCCAGTAGTCCCCAAGACAGGGGGGACCTGGGAGGCTACACCTTC
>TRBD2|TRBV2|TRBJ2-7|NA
CASSTGTSGGYSYEQYF
TGTGCCAGCAGTACCGGGACTAGCGGGGGTTACTCCTACGAGCAGTACTTC
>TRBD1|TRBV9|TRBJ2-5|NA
CASSADRVGVGTQYF
TGTGCCAGCAGCGCTGACAGGGTCGGGGTCGGGACCCAGTACTTC
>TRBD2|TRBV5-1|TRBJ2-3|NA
CASSTGTSGGLNPTDTQYF
TGCGCCAGCAGCACGGGGACTAGCGGGGGGCTTAACCCCACAGATACGCAGTATTTT
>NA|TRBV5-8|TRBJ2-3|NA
CASSLAVLLDTQYF
TGTGCCAGCAGCTTGGCCGTCCTTCTGGATACGCAGTATTTT
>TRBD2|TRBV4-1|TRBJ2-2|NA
CASSHPKLAGMGELFF
TGCGCCAGCAGCCACCCCAAGCTAGCGGGGATGGGGGAGCTGTTTTTT
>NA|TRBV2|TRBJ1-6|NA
CASSDERARVNNSPLHF
TGTGCCAGCAGTGACGAGAGGGCCAGAGTTAATAATTCACCCCTCCACTTT
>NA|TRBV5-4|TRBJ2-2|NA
CASSPTGASNTGELFF
TGTGCCAGCAGCCCAACCGGAGCTTCGAACACCGGGGAGCTGTTTTTT
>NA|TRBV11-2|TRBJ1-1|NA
CASSPRTGNTEAFF
TGTGCCAGCAGCCCGCGGACTGGGAACACTGAAGCTTTCTTT
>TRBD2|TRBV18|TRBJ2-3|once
CASSPLSGGRTDTQYF
TGTGCCAGCTCACCACTTAGCGGGGGGCGCACAGATACGCAGTATTTT
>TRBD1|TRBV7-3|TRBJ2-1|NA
CASSLGPGGAPYNEQFF
TGTGCCAGCAGCTTAGGGCCAGGGGGCGCACCCTACAATGAGCAGTTCTTC
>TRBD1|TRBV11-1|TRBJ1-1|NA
CASSLRQGENTEAFF
TGTGCCAGCAGCTTACGACAGGGTGAGAACACTGAAGCTTTCTTT
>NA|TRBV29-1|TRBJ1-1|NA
CSVGAREWNTEAFF
TGCAGCGTTGGGGCGAGGGAATGGAACACTGAAGCTTTCTTT
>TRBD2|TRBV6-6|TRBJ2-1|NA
CASSPRGADYNEQFF
TGTGCCAGCAGTCCGCGGGGGGCCGACTACAATGAGCAGTTCTTC
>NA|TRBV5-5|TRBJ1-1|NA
CASSLRTVENTEAFF
TGTGCCAGCAGCCTTAGGACTGTAGAGAACACTGAAGCTTTCTTT
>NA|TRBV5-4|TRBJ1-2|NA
CASSSWGQVGGYTF
TGTGCCAGCAGCTCCTGGGGGCAGGTTGGTGGCTACACCTTC
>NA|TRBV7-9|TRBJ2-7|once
CASSPGFPYEQYF
TGTGCCAGCAGCCCAGGGTTTCCCTACGAGCAGTACTTC
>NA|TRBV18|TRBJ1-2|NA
CASSPMEGGGYGYTF
TGTGCCAGCTCACCAATGGAGGGCGGAGGCTATGGCTACACCTTC
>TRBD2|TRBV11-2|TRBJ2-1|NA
CASTGLAGAGYNEQFF
TGTGCCAGCACAGGACTAGCGGGGGCCGGGTACAATGAGCAGTTCTTC
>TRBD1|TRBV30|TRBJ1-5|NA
CAWSQGGLAQPQHF
TGTGCCTGGAGTCAGGGGGGTCTAGCTCAGCCCCAGCATTTT
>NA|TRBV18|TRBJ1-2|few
CASSLAPAGDNYGYTF
TGTGCCAGCTCACTTGCGCCGGCAGGGGATAACTATGGCTACACCTTC
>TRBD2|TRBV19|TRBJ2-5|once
CASSWTGLAGGQETQYF
TGTGCCAGTAGTTGGACGGGACTAGCGGGGGGGCAAGAGACCCAGTACTTC
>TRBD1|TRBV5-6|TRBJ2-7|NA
CASSFAGQGAYEQYF
TGTGCCAGCAGCTTTGCGGGACAGGGGGCGTACGAGCAGTACTTC
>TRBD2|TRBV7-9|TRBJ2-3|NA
CASSFGLEITDTQYF
TGTGCCAGCAGCTTCGGACTAGAAATAACAGATACGCAGTATTTT
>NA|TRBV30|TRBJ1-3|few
CAWTPTGNTIYF
TGTGCCTGGACCCCTACGGGGAACACCATATATTTT
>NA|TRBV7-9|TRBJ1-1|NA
CASSLDRGNTEAFF
TGTGCCAGCAGCTTAGATAGGGGGAACACTGAAGCTTTCTTT
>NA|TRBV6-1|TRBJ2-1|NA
CASSGDRVLAGRYNEQFF
TGTGCCAGCAGTGGGGACAGGGTCCTAGCGGGGCGTTACAATGAGCAGTTCTTC
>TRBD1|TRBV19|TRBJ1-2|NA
CASSIGGTGYGYTF
TGTGCCAGTAGTATCGGGGGGACAGGCTATGGCTACACCTTC
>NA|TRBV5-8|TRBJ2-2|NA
CASSLSRLSSGGTGELFF
TGTGCCAGCAGCTTGTCGAGGTTGTCCTCCGGAGGCACCGGGGAGCTGTTTTTT
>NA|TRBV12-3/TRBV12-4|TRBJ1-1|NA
CASSKQLEAFF
TGTGCCAGCAGCAAACAGCTTGAAGCTTTCTTT
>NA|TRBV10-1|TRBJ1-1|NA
CARDYREGRTEAFF
TGCGCCAGAGATTACAGGGAAGGGAGAACTGAAGCTTTCTTT
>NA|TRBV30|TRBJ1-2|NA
CAWAGLYGYTF
TGTGCCTGGGCAGGTCTCTATGGCTACACCTTC
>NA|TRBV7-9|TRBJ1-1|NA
CASSRYQGRNTEAFF
TGTGCCAGCAGCCGCTACCAGGGGAGAAACACTGAAGCTTTCTTT
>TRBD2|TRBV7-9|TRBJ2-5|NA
CASSPPLAGGETQYF
TGTGCCAGCAGCCCGCCGTTAGCGGGGGGGGAGACCCAGTACTTC
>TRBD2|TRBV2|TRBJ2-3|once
CASSGAGGLTDTQYF
TGTGCCAGCAGTGGGGCGGGGGGGCTCACAGATACGCAGTATTTT
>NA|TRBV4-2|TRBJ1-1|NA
CASREQGFEAFF
TGTGCCAGCAGGGAACAGGGATTTGAAGCTTTCTTT
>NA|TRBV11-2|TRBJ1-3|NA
CASSLDAPGEPSGNTIYF
TGTGCCAGCAGCTTAGACGCCCCCGGGGAGCCGTCTGGAAACACCATATATTTT
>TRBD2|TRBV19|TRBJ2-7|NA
CASSRLAGGHEQYF
TGTGCCAGTAGCCGACTAGCGGGGGGCCACGAGCAGTACTTC
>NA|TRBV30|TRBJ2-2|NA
CAWSITGELFF
TGTGCCTGGAGTATAACCGGGGAGCTGTTTTTT
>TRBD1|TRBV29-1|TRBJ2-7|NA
CSVAGTGIYEQYF
TGCAGCGTTGCTGGGACAGGGATCTACGAGCAGTACTTC
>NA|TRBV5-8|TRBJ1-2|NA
CASSQRQARGYGYTF
TGTGCCAGCAGCCAGAGACAGGCGCGAGGCTATGGCTACACCTTC
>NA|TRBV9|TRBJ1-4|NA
CASSRRVSTNEKLFF
TGTGCCAGCAGCCGACGGGTCTCAACTAATGAAAAACTGTTTTTT
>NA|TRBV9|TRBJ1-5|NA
CASSVRDGSNQPQHF
TGTGCCAGCAGCGTGCGGGACGGTAGCAATCAGCCCCAGCATTTT
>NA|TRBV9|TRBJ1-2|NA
CASSGGAWGYTF
TGTGCCAGCAGCGGTGGGGCTTGGGGCTACACCTTC